These 18 T cell receptor beta chains were sequenced from one sample in a study of shared clonotypes between healthy human individuals. TCRdb's table, derived via immunoSEQ multiplex PCR, lists solely in-frame clones and lacks some. The sample consists of approximately 1,000,000 clones, 75% to 85% of them appearing once. The sample consisted of memory CD4+ T cells from PBMCs. As for subset: CD45RA-negative fraction. Receptors were obtained from a man aged 18 to 35 in good health. Some clones in this sample may be carry-over from other donors' samples.

The gene calls are TRBV6-5 and TRBJ1-2; D is uncertain. V was cut by 5 bases and J by 3 bases, with 10 bases left in between. The germline CDR1 and CDR2 sequences are MNHEY and SVGAGI. This CDR3 region has 13 residues. CDR3: CASSGRWDYGYTF. CDR3 DNA sequence: TGTGCCAGCAGTGGACGGTGGGACTATGGCTACACCTTC.

V gene TRBV11-2 combines with J gene TRBJ2-7; TRBD2 aligns across 7 bases. The CDR3 loop spans 13 amino acids. The germline CDR1 and CDR2 sequences are SGHAT and FQNNGV. Trimming at V came to 5 bases and at J to 6 bases, leaving 7 bases not matched to a gene. Written as DNA, the CDR3 is TGTGCCAGCAGCCGCGGGAGAACCGTCGAGCAGTACTTC. Amino acid sequence: CASSRGRTVEQYF.

The V call is TRBV6-1, the J call TRBJ2-7; 7 bases agree with TRBD2. The V and J ends lost 3 bases and 7 bases, in that order; junction bases with no gene match: 9. The CDR3 contains 14 residues. From germline, CDR1 is MNHNS and CDR2 SASEGT. Here the CDR3 DNA reads TGTGCCAGCAGTGAGGGACTAACCCTTGGGGAGCAGTACTTC. Translation: CASSEGLTLGEQYF.

J is TRBJ1-5 and V is TRBV2; D perhaps matches TRBD1 (5 bases). Germline CDR1 is SNHLY and CDR2 is FYNNEI. The V end lost 7 bases, the J end lost 0 bases, and 13 bases lay between the germline ends. This CDR3 comprises 15 residues. The DNA of the CDR3 is TGTGCCAGCACCCGAGACAGATATAGCAATCAGCCCCAGCATTTT. Encoded protein: CASTRDRYSNQPQHF.

CDR3 coding DNA: TGTGCCAGCAGCAAAACAGGGGAGAACGGTGGAAACACCATATATTTT. Translation gives CASSKTGENGGNTIYF. The rearrangement links TRBV7-3 to TRBJ1-3; 7 bases map to TRBD1. The CDR3 length is 16 residues. With 5 bases clipped from V and 3 bases from J, the junction kept 10 bases outside the gene matches. Germline V gene lookup returns CDR1 SGHTA and CDR2 FQGTGA.

This clone has at least ten counts. V usage is TRBV4-2 and J usage is TRBJ1-5, with a tentative D call TRBD1 (5 bases). The V gene's germline CDR1 is LGHNA and CDR2 YNFKEQ. V was cut by 0 bases and J by 6 bases, with 12 bases left in between. This CDR3 is built from 15 residues. The CDR3 nucleotides read TGTGCCAGCAGCCAAGATAACCAGGGAGGTCAGCCCCAGCATTTT. Its protein product is CASSQDNQGGQPQHF.

This clone has only one observation. The V and J genes are TRBV6-1 and TRBJ1-1; D unclear. Trimming took 1 base from V and 3 from J, leaving 6 bases between them. CDR1 is MNHNS and CDR2 is SASEGT in the germline V gene. This CDR3 has 13 amino acids. This CDR3 is CASSEGPDTEAFF. The CDR3 bases are TGTGCCAGCAGTGAAGGACCGGACACTGAAGCTTTCTTT.

The chain employs TRBV7-9 and TRBJ2-1, with a possible D match to TRBD2 (5 bases). CDR3 size: 13 residues. With 5 bases removed from V and 3 bases from J, the gap between germline ends came to 8 bases. From germline, CDR1 is SEHNR and CDR2 FQNEAQ (reference sequence). The CDR3 loop is CASSPTSYNEQFF. DNA for the CDR3: TGTGCCAGCAGCCCCACTAGCTACAATGAGCAGTTCTTC.

Only one count was recorded for this clone. CDR3 coding DNA: TGTGCCAGCAGCCTGGGGGGGGCGGACTATGGCTACACCTTC. It encodes CASSLGGADYGYTF. The rearrangement joins TRBV7-8 to TRBJ1-2; weak D call: TRBD1 (6 bases). Trimming took 5 bases from V and 3 from J, leaving 13 bases between them. The CDR3 covers 14 residues. Germline V gives CDR1 SGHVS, CDR2 FQNEAQ.

The chain recombines TRBV15 with TRBJ1-5; 8 nucleotides align to TRBD1. Germline CDR1 and CDR2: LNHNV and YYDKDF (reference sequence). The J segment lost 0 bases and the V segment lost 3 bases, leaving 10 bases of the junction unmatched. The CDR3 consists of 18 residues. The CDR3 loop is CATSSRGQAKYSNQPQHF. CDR3 bases: TGTGCCACCAGCAGCAGGGGACAGGCAAAATATAGCAATCAGCCCCAGCATTTT.

The CDR3 region is CASSIAQGAAYEQYF. CDR3 nucleotide sequence: TGTGCCAGTAGTATAGCGCAGGGGGCCGCCTACGAGCAGTACTTC. The V gene is TRBV19, the J gene TRBJ2-7; 8 nucleotides match TRBD1. This CDR3 is 15 amino acids long. CDR1 is LNHDA and CDR2 is SQIVND in the germline V gene (reference sequence). V lost 1 base, J lost 2 bases, and 4 bases stayed unmatched.

The chain recombines TRBV9 with TRBJ2-1; D remains unclear. Per the germline V gene, CDR1 is SGDLS and CDR2 is YYNGEE. CDR3 length: 16 residues. V dropped 3 bases and J dropped 3 bases, with 16 bases sitting between them. The CDR3 region is CASSANPAPGYNEQFF. The CDR3 nucleotides are TGTGCCAGCAGCGCCAACCCCGCCCCTGGCTACAATGAGCAGTTCTTC.

This rearrangement joins TRBV28 to TRBJ2-7; 9 bases are shared with TRBD1. With V trimmed by 8 bases and J by 4 bases, 6 bases remained unmatched. The CDR3 spans 13 residues. Per germline, CDR1 MDHEN and CDR2 SYDVKM. CDR3 DNA: TGTGCCAGCGGACTGACAGGGGGATACGAGCAGTACTTC. Translated, it gives CASGLTGGYEQYF.

This clone showed up many times. V usage is TRBV28 and J usage is TRBJ2-5; 11 nucleotides align to TRBD1. With 5 bases clipped from V and 10 bases from J, the junction kept 12 bases outside the gene matches. The CDR3 is 15 residues long. In germline, CDR1 is MDHEN, CDR2 SYDVKM. CDR3 in amino acids: CASSIRTGGPSIQYF. CDR3 nucleotide sequence: TGTGCCAGCAGTATACGGACAGGGGGCCCGAGCATCCAGTACTTC.

This chain connects TRBV19 to TRBJ2-7, with TRBD1 identical over 8 bases. V lost 4 bases to trimming and J lost 6 bases; unmatched junction nucleotides: 5. CDR1 is LNHDA and CDR2 is SQIVND in the germline V gene (reference sequence). This CDR3 is 13 amino acids long. CDR3 sequence (DNA): TGTGCCAGTAGTACCCGGACAGGGTTCGAGCAGTACTTC. Translating it yields CASSTRTGFEQYF. The full variable domain, rest sourced from reference TRBV19 and TRBJ2-7, is DGGITQSPKYLFRKEGQNVTLSCEQNLNHDAMYWYRQDPGQGLRLIYYSQIVNDFQKGDIAEGYSVSREKKESFPLTVTSAQKNPTAFYLCASSTRTGFEQYFGPGTRLTVT.

The chain combines TRBV7-2 with TRBJ1-5; no reliable D call. Trimming removed 1 base from V and 0 bases from J, with 7 bases in between. This CDR3 comprises 15 residues. In germline, CDR1 is SGHTA, CDR2 FQGNSA. This CDR3 is CASSLGRYSNQPQHF. CDR3 nucleotide sequence: TGTGCCAGCAGCTTAGGCAGATATAGCAATCAGCCCCAGCATTTT.

This clone has only a few counts. Within the sample, other DNA sequences also encode this same CDR3. The rearrangement links TRBV9 to TRBJ2-3, with 7 nucleotides matching TRBD2. The V gene end was trimmed by 2 bases and the J gene end by 4 bases; junction bases not matched to a gene: 7. Germline values: CDR1 SGDLS, CDR2 YYNGEE. The CDR3 sequence is 15 residues long. CDR3: CASSVGGGRPDTQYF. The CDR3 coding sequence is TGTGCCAGCAGCGTGGGGGGAGGGAGACCAGATACGCAGTATTTT. Full variable domain (rest looked up from reference TRBV9 and TRBJ2-3): DSGVTQTPKHLITATGQRVTLRCSPRSGDLSVYWYQQSLDQGLQFLIQYYNGEERAKGNILERFSAQQFPDLHSELNLSSLELGDSALYFCASSVGGGRPDTQYFGPGTRLTVL.

The chain links TRBV7-3 to TRBJ2-2; 16 positions agree with TRBD2. Losses at the gene ends were 5 bases for V and 6 bases for J; bases not matched to a gene: 9. The CDR3 is 18 residues long. Germline CDR1 reads SGHTA; CDR2 reads FQGTGA. CDR3 sequence (DNA): TGTGCCAGCAGCCCAAGGGGACTAGCGGGAGGGCCGGCCGGGGAGCTGTTTTTT. This gives the protein CASSPRGLAGGPAGELFF.